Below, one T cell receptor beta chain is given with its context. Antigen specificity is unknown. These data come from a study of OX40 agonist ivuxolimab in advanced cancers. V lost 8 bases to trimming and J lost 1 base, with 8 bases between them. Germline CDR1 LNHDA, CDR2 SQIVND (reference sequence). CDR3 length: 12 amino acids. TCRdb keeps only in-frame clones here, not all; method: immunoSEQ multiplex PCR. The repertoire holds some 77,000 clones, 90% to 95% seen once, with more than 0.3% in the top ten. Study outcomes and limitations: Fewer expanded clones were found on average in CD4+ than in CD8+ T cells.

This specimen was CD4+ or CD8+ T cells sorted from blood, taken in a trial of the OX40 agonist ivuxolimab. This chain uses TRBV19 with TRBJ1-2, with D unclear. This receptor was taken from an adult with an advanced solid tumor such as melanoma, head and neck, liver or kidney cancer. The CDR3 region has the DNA TGTGCCAGTCGCCCGGGTAACTATGGCTACACCTTC. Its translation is CASRPGNYGYTF.